The next 15 T cell receptor beta chains were all read from a single sample in a study of patients and donors after allogeneic stem cell transplantation. TCRdb ran MiXCR on the RT-PCR reads and lists one entry per CDR3 protein. Seen here are approximately 20,000 distinct CDR3 sequences, around 5% observed once, and the top ten hold about 37%. Specimen: blood, either unsorted or a sorted T cell fraction (not recorded which). The receptors were sampled from a human donor who was either an allogeneic HSCT recipient or a stem cell or donor lymphocyte infusion donor (not recorded which). It is not recorded whose cells these are; they may come from a transplant donor.

This clonotype was seen at least ten times. This chain joins TRBV5-1 and TRBJ1-2; 7 bases match TRBD1. The V gene end was trimmed by 5 bases and the J gene end by 4 bases; junction bases not matched to a gene: 5. Germline V CDR1 and CDR2: SGHRS, YFSETQ. This CDR3 has 13 residues. Written as DNA, the CDR3 is TGCGCCAGCAGTGCGGGACAGACCTATGGCTACACCTTC. Translating it yields CASSAGQTYGYTF.

This clonotype showed up many times. The CDR3 region has the DNA TGTGCCAGCAGCGCCCTCTCCGGGCCTAGACTGGGCGAGCAGTACTTC. Translated, it gives CASSALSGPRLGEQYF. The chain employs TRBV9 and TRBJ2-7; D not resolved. Trimming removed 3 bases at V and 6 bases at J, with 22 bases between. From germline, CDR1 is SGDLS and CDR2 YYNGEE. This CDR3 contains 16 residues.

This clonotype was seen ten or more times. The V call is TRBV6-1, the J call TRBJ2-2; D unresolved. The CDR3 is 14 residues long. V was trimmed by 6 bases and J by 4 bases, leaving 12 bases between them. CDR1 is MNHNS and CDR2 is SASEGT in the germline V gene. The DNA of the CDR3 is TGTGCCAGCAGCCTCCACGAGCTCACCGGGGAGCTGTTTTTT. Translation gives CASSLHELTGELFF.

This clonotype has at least ten counts. CDR3 in amino acids: CASSLGLQETQYF. Here the CDR3 DNA reads TGTGCCAGCAGCTTGGGACTTCAAGAGACCCAGTACTTC. The chain combines TRBV7-6 with TRBJ2-5; a possible D gene is TRBD2 (6 bases). Trimming pared 3 bases from V and 2 bases from J, leaving 7 bases between. Germline V lookup: CDR1 SGHVS, CDR2 FNYEAQ. The CDR3 is made up of 13 amino acids.

This clonotype was seen at least ten times. This chain uses TRBV21-1 with TRBJ1-5; TRBD1, the table's D call, lacks a check against the DNA. TRBV21-1 is assigned pseudogene status. The CDR3 runs to 16 residues. The CDR3 region is CASSKTVAKRNQPQHF. The CDR3 coding sequence is TGTGCCAGCAGCAAGACAGTCGCGAAACGCAATCAGCCCCAGCATTTT.

In this sample, this clonotype turned up many times. This chain links TRBV7-9 with TRBJ2-1; 8 nucleotides align to TRBD2. The germline V gene encodes CDR1 SEHNR and CDR2 FQNEAQ (reference sequence). The CDR3 sequence is 14 residues long. Trimming at V came to 5 bases and at J to 8 bases, leaving 8 bases not matched to a gene. CDR3 in amino acids: CASSTRGGSDEQFF. CDR3 DNA sequence: TGTGCCAGCAGCACCCGGGGGGGGAGCGATGAGCAGTTCTTC.

The chain couples TRBV4-2 to TRBJ2-7, with 8 bases fitting TRBD2. Germline V gene data show CDR1 as LGHNA and CDR2 as YNFKEQ. Unmatched junction bases numbered 6, after V lost 1 base and J lost 4 bases. This CDR3 is built from 15 residues. The CDR3 protein is CASSQVLAELYEQYF. The CDR3 nucleotides are TGTGCCAGCAGCCAAGTACTAGCGGAGCTTTACGAGCAGTACTTC.

A remark on this clonotype: This may be a read error: a much more frequent sequence differs by one nucleotide. This chain connects TRBV5-1 to TRBJ2-2, with TRBD1 matching 9 bases. The germline gives CDR1 SGHRS, CDR2 YFSETQ. The length of the CDR3 is 15 residues. J lost 4 bases, V lost 9 bases, and 10 bases had no gene match. The CDR3 DNA follows: TGCGCCAACAGGTCCGGGACAGGGCCCACCGGGGAGCTGTTTTTT. Its protein product is CANRSGTGPTGELFF.

This clonotype was picked up many times. The chain recombines TRBV20-1 with TRBJ2-1, with D perhaps matching TRBD1 or TRBD2 (5 bases each). Germline CDR1 is DFQATT and CDR2 is SNEGSKA (reference sequence). CDR3 size: 14 residues. V was cut by 2 bases and J by 7 bases, with 15 bases left in between. The CDR3 spells CSARITGTGNEQFF. The CDR3, as DNA: TGCAGTGCTAGAATAACGGGGACGGGGAATGAGCAGTTCTTC.

This clonotype showed up many times. The chain recombines TRBV7-9 with TRBJ1-1, with TRBD1 matching over 10 bases. This CDR3 is built from 13 residues. Trimming at V came to 5 bases and at J to 10 bases, leaving 7 bases not matched to a gene. Germline CDR1 and CDR2: SEHNR and FQNEAQ (reference sequence). CDR3 region: CASSLDRGFGAFF. The CDR3 bases are TGTGCCAGCAGCCTGGACAGGGGGTTTGGAGCTTTCTTT.

Judged by abundance, this clonotype is medium-sized. CDR3 nucleotide sequence: TGTGCCATCAGTGAGTCCGGACAGGGGGTTTCGTATGGCTACACCTTC. It codes for CAISESGQGVSYGYTF. V and J are TRBV10-3 and TRBJ1-2; 10 nucleotides align to TRBD1. CDR3 length: 16 residues. V shed 0 bases and J 5 bases; nucleotides not matched to a gene: 6. Germline lookup yields CDR1 ENHRY and CDR2 SYGVKD.

The V call is TRBV2, the J call TRBJ2-3; 12 nucleotides align to TRBD2. V lost 4 bases and J lost 0; bases outside the gene matches: 11. CDR1 SNHLY and CDR2 FYNNEI come from the germline V gene. CDR3 length: 19 residues. The CDR3, as DNA: TGTGCCAGCAGTGGACTAGCGGGGGACTGCGAGGCTAGCACAGATACGCAGTATTTT. This gives the protein CASSGLAGDCEASTDTQYF.

There are a few counts of this clonotype. The V and J genes are TRBV7-9 and TRBJ1-3; D uncertain. The V gene lost 5 bases and the J gene lost 3 bases, with 14 bases spanning the gap. This CDR3 has 15 residues. Germline lookup yields CDR1 SEHNR and CDR2 FQNEAQ (reference sequence). This CDR3 is CASSLPLPVGNTIYF. The DNA of the CDR3 is TGTGCCAGCAGCCTACCCCTCCCCGTTGGAAACACCATATATTTT.

This clonotype was observed many times. The chain recombines TRBV3-1 with TRBJ2-3; D is ambiguous. Trimming cost V 2 bases and J 8 bases, with 5 bases left between them. The CDR3 runs 11 residues. The germline V gene encodes CDR1 LGHDT and CDR2 YNNKEL (reference sequence). CDR3 in DNA: TGTGCCAGCAGCCAAATTGGTACGCAGTATTTT. Amino acid sequence: CASSQIGTQYF.

This clonotype showed up many times. The chain combines TRBV2 with TRBJ2-5, with 9 bases fitting TRBD1. The J segment lost 5 bases and the V segment lost 6 bases, leaving 7 bases of the junction unmatched. Looked up from germline, CDR1 is SNHLY and CDR2 is FYNNEI. The CDR3 is 14 amino acids. As DNA, the CDR3 is TGTGCCAGCAGGGAGGGACAGGGCGGGGAGACCCAGTACTTC. Protein: CASREGQGGETQYF.